Following are 4 T cell receptor beta chains from one sample sequenced in a study of shared clonotypes between healthy human individuals. Clones were read by immunoSEQ multiplex PCR, and TCRdb kept only the in-frame ones, dropping some. The table lists under 2.5 million clones, 80% to 95% of them singletons. Sample: naive CD4+ T cells from PBMCs. Subset of the sample: CD45RA+ positively selected. Receptors were obtained from a man between 18 and 35 years old in good health. Some clones in this sample may be carry-over from other donors' samples.

This sequence joins TRBV28 and TRBJ1-5; 7 nucleotides agree with TRBD1. The CDR3 is 13 amino acids. After removal of 1 base from V and 7 bases from J, the junction contained 1 base not matched to a gene. Germline CDR1 and CDR2: MDHEN and SYDVKM. The CDR3 sequence is CASSLSQGQPQHF. CDR3 coding DNA: TGTGCCAGCAGTTTATCACAGGGGCAGCCCCAGCATTTT.

This chain connects TRBV7-9 to TRBJ1-5, with TRBD1 identical over 7 bases. The junction had 7 bases not matched to a gene; V was cut back by 3 bases and J by 5 bases. CDR1 is SEHNR, CDR2 FQNEAQ, per germline (reference sequence). The CDR3 is 15 amino acids. The DNA for the CDR3 is TGTGCCAGCAGCTTGAGCAGGGGGTTAGATCAGCCCCAGCATTTT. Protein: CASSLSRGLDQPQHF.

The chain employs TRBV11-3 and TRBJ2-3; TRBD2 might be the D (5 bases). V was clipped by 3 bases and J by 3 bases, with 7 bases between them. The germline CDR1 and CDR2 sequences are SGHNT and YENEEA. This CDR3 contains 13 residues. CDR3 loop: CASSLRATDTQYF. The CDR3 DNA sequence: TGTGCCAGCAGCTTGAGGGCTACAGATACGCAGTATTTT.

The J gene is TRBJ1-2, the V gene TRBV14; D not resolved. Germline V gene data show CDR1 as SGHDN and CDR2 as FVKESK. The CDR3 sequence is 15 residues long. The V gene lost 0 bases and the J gene lost 4 bases, with 12 bases spanning the gap. The CDR3 sequence: CASSQDLRDAYGYTF. The CDR3, as DNA: TGTGCCAGCAGCCAAGATTTAAGGGATGCCTATGGCTACACCTTC.